The 5 T cell receptor beta chains below come from one sample, sequenced in a study of blood T cells in healthy people across ages. Together with a sample-barcoded 5' primer, a J-beta primer mix was included in a second PCR lasting roughly 6 to 12 cycles. TCRdb analysed the 5' RACE reads with MiXCR anew, one entry per CDR3 protein. Among some 1.5 million distinct CDR3 sequences listed, over 25% were seen once. Input material: blood. These receptors came from a woman aged 25 to 39 in good health.

This chain links TRBV29-1 with TRBJ2-7; 7 nucleotides match TRBD1. The CDR3 extends over 16 amino acids. Germline trimming cut 4 bases from V and 7 bases from J; bases unmatched to any gene: 19. The germline gives CDR1 SQVTM, CDR2 ANQGSEA. Here the CDR3 reads CSVGHLTGDPPNEQYF. For the CDR3, the DNA is TGCAGCGTTGGGCACCTTACAGGGGATCCCCCTAATGAGCAGTACTTC.

The J gene is TRBJ2-5, the V gene TRBV7-9; perhaps TRBD2 as D (5 bases). There are 13 residues in the CDR3. Germline CDR1 and CDR2: SEHNR and FQNEAQ (reference sequence). V lost 1 base and J lost 9, with 12 bases in between. CDR3 coding DNA: TGTGCCAGCAGCTTAGACGAGGGAAGCTCCCAGTACTTC. Its protein product is CASSLDEGSSQYF. Looking up the rest from reference TRBV7-9 and TRBJ2-5 gives the full variable domain: DTGVSQNPRHKITKRGQNVTFRCDPISEHNRLYWYRQTLGQGPEFLTYFQNEAQLEKSRLLSDRFSAERPKGSFSTLEIQRTEQGDSAMYLCASSLDEGSSQYFGPGTRLLVL.

This chain uses TRBV11-2 with TRBJ2-5; perhaps TRBD2 as D (6 bases). The CDR3 runs to 16 residues. V was shortened by 0 bases and J by 5 bases, with 16 bases between the two germline ends. Looked up from germline, CDR1 is SGHAT and CDR2 is FQNNGV. The CDR3 region has the DNA TGTGCCAGCAGCTTAGATTGGATCGGGAGTCACGAGACCCAGTACTTC. This encodes CASSLDWIGSHETQYF.

As regards this clonotype: This sequence may be a read error, since a much larger clone differs from it by one base. This chain connects TRBV20-1 to TRBJ2-5, with D unclear. The J call is uncertain, as TRBJ2-1 better fits the DNA end. The CDR3 consists of 14 residues. CDR1 is DFQATT and CDR2 is SNEGSKA in the germline V gene (reference sequence). DNA of the CDR3: TGCAGTGCCCTACCGACCGATCTACAAGAGACCCAGTTCTTC. Translated: CSALPTDLQETQFF.

This clonotype appeared many times. This chain connects TRBV2 to TRBJ2-5; D unclear. Deletions cut 4 bases from V and 5 bases from J, with 5 bases between. The germline CDR1 and CDR2 sequences are SNHLY and FYNNEI. This CDR3 is built from 11 residues. CDR3 residues: CASSALETQYF. DNA of the CDR3: TGTGCCAGCAGTGCTCTTGAGACCCAGTACTTC. The complete variable domain, with remaining parts taken from reference TRBV2 and TRBJ2-5, reads EPEVTQTPSHQVTQMGQEVILRCVPISNHLYFYWYRQILGQKVEFLVSFYNNEISEKSEIFDDQFSVERPDGSNFTLKIRSTKLEDSAMYFCASSALETQYFGPGTRLLVL.